This TCR beta chain was profiled in a study of tissue T cells after allogeneic stem cell transplantation. With respect to this clone: Its target is not known.

The study's findings and limits: Across patients, clones rarely overlapped, yet motif clusters were shared tissue-specifically. Tissue-detected TCR repertoire was only partly captured by blood and spleen T cells.

CDR3 sequences, V/J genes, frequencies and template counts came from survey-depth TCRbeta sequencing. Sequencing used immunoSEQ multiplex PCR; TCRdb keeps in-frame clones, though not all of them. Here the sample spans some 12,000 clones, about 70% being singletons. The receptor was derived from a woman aged 18-55 years with breast cancer. This specimen consisted of tissue from the right colon, obtained at autopsy.

The CDR3, as DNA: TGTGCCATCAGTGCGGGACTAGCGGGGATCACAGATACGCAGTATTTT. Its protein is CAISAGLAGITDTQYF. The chain links TRBV10-3 to TRBJ2-3, with 13 bases lining up with TRBD2. Trimming removed 4 bases from V and 2 bases from J; junction bases left unmatched: 3. Germline CDR1 ENHRY, CDR2 SYGVKD. The CDR3 spans 16 residues.